This T cell receptor beta chain appears in the sequencing data of a study of T-cell reconstitution after alpha-beta-depleted transplantation in children. Germline assignment: CDR1 SGHRS and CDR2 YFSETQ. The CDR3 covers 16 residues. As it was prepared, the TCRbeta library received unique molecular identifiers. A single record per CDR3 protein comes from TCRdb applying MiXCR to the PCR reads. This table has approximately 650,000 distinct CDR3 sequences, under 15% appearing once. The sample holds a few counts of this clonotype. Its antigen is as yet unknown. Sequence at one end of the junction differs from germline and may be a read error. General observations from the study: Hyperexpanded clones declined; after one year, newly produced T cells mostly supplied diversity. Several hundred rapidly expanded clones from non-depleted graft cells reportedly supplied alpha-beta T cells about two months post-transplant. Several patients had high TCRbeta diversity at day 60; it came from surviving recipient T cells and thymic progenitors.

Sequencing used PBMCs, obtained before TCRalphabeta/CD19-depleted stem cell transplant. V usage is TRBV5-1 and J usage is TRBJ1-1, with TRBD1 as a possible D gene (6 bases). This sequence originates from a girl aged 2 to 10 with congenital amegakaryocytic thrombocytopenia, due to receive a stem cell transplant. The CDR3: CASRGGGASGNTEAFF. CDR3 DNA: TGCGCGAGCAGGGGAGGGGGGGCTTCTGGCAACACTGAAGCTTTCTTT.